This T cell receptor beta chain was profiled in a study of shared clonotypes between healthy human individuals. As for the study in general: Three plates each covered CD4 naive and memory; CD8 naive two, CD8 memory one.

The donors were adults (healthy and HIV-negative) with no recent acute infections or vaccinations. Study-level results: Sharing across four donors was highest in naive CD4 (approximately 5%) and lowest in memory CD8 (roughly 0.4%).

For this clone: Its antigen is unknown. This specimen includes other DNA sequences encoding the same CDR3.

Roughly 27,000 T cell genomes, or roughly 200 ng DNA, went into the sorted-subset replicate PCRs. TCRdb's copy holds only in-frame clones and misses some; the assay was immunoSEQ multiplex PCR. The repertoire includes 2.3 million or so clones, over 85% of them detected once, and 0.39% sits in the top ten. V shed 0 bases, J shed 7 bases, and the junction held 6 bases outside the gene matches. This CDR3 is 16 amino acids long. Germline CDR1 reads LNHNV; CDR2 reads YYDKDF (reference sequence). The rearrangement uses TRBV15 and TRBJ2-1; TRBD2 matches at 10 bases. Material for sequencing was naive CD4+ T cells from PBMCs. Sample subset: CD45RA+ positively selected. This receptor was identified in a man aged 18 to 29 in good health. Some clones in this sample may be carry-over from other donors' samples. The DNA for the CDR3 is TGTGCCACCAGCAGAGATCTAGCGGGAGTAGGAAATGAGCAGTTCTTC. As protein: CATSRDLAGVGNEQFF. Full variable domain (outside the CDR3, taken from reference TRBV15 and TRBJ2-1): DAMVIQNPRYQVTQFGKPVTLSCSQTLNHNVMYWYQQKSSQAPKLLFHYYDKDFNNEADTPDNFQSRRPNTSFCFLDIRSPGLGDTAMYLCATSRDLAGVGNEQFFGPGTRLTVL.